The present T cell receptor beta chain was sequenced within a study of shared clonotypes between healthy human individuals. The CDR3 is 18 amino acids. The V and J ends lost 5 bases and 5 bases, in that order; junction bases with no gene match: 11. Germline assignment: CDR1 SGHTA and CDR2 FQGTGA. Here immunoSEQ multiplex PCR was the method, and the copy in TCRdb shows in-frame clones only, minus some. This sample has about 2.3 million clones, with about 90% found just once. This clonotype originated in a man aged 18 to 29 in good health. Some clones in this sample may be carry-over from other donors' samples. The V and J genes are TRBV7-3 and TRBJ2-2; 13 nucleotides agree with TRBD2. Sequencing was performed on naive CD4+ T cells from PBMCs. This sample's subset: CD45RA+ positively selected. CDR3 coding DNA: TGTGCCAGCAGCCAAATCCGGACTAGCGGGGGCTCAACCGGGGAGCTGTTTTTT. This gives the protein CASSQIRTSGGSTGELFF.